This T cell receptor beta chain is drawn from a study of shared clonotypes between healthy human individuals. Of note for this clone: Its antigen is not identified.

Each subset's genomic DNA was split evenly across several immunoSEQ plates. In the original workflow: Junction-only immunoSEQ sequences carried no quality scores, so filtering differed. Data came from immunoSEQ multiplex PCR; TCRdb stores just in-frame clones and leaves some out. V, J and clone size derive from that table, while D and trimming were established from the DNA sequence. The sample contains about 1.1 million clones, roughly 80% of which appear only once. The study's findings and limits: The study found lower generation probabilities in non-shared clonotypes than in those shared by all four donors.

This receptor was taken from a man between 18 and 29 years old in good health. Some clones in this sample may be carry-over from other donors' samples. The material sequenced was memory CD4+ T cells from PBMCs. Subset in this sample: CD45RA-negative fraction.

The CDR3 DNA reads TGCGCCAGCAGCTTAGGTCTGGACGGTAGACTCAATTCACCCCTCCACTTT. This sequence encodes CASSLGLDGRLNSPLHF. This sequence joins TRBV5-1 and TRBJ1-6; D ambiguous. V was trimmed by 2 bases and J by 7 bases, leaving 19 bases between them. CDR3 size: 17 residues. CDR1 is SGHRS and CDR2 is YFSETQ in the germline V gene.